The 21 T cell receptor beta chains below all came from one sample that was sequenced in a study of T cells in tuberculosis. Data came from immunoSEQ multiplex PCR; TCRdb stores just in-frame clones and leaves some out. The repertoire holds tens of thousands of clones, with roughly 96% as singletons. Indicated time point: new active TB diagnosis, blood taken before or within 7 days of starting treatment. Sequencing used PBMCs, obtained at tuberculosis diagnosis. The receptor set was obtained from an adult with tuberculosis.

This sequence joins TRBV14 and TRBJ1-6, with D tentatively TRBD1 (5 bases). The CDR3 has 15 residues. Per the germline V gene, CDR1 is SGHDN and CDR2 is FVKESK. V gave up 0 bases and J gave up 9 bases, with 12 bases separating them. CDR3 nucleotide sequence: TGTGCCAGCAGCCAAGACCCGCAGGGTATTTCACCCCTCCACTTT. Translation: CASSQDPQGISPLHF.

The chain combines TRBV4-1 with TRBJ1-5; D gene ambiguous. The germline V and J ends were trimmed by 1 base and 0 bases, with 7 bases remaining between them. Germline CDR1 and CDR2: MGHRA and YSYEKL. The length of the CDR3 is 15 residues. The CDR3 region is CASSQVAHSNQPQHF. DNA for the CDR3: TGCGCCAGCAGCCAAGTAGCTCATAGCAATCAGCCCCAGCATTTT.

This clone came up once. CDR3 in DNA: TGTGCCAGCAGCAATAGCGGGGGGGGTGTTAGGCAGTACTTC. It encodes CASSNSGGGVRQYF. The chain recombines TRBV5-4 with TRBJ2-7; 11 bases are shared with TRBD2. The ends lost 4 bases at V and 9 bases at J; junction bases unmatched: 9. CDR3 length: 14 residues. From germline, CDR1 is SGHNT and CDR2 YYREEE (reference sequence).

This chain joins TRBV16 and TRBJ1-1; D is unclear. Trimming removed 5 bases at V and 5 bases at J, with 15 bases between. The CDR3 is 14 amino acids. Germline values: CDR1 KGHSY, CDR2 FQNENV. CDR3 protein: CASSYLDPGTEAFF. The CDR3 DNA follows: TGTGCCAGCAGCTACTTGGACCCGGGGACTGAAGCTTTCTTT.

The V call is TRBV29-1, the J call TRBJ2-3, with 9 bases fitting TRBD2. V was clipped by 7 bases and J by 1 base; unmatched bases: 0. CDR3 size: 12 residues. The germline gives CDR1 SQVTM, CDR2 ANQGSEA. In DNA, the CDR3 is TGCAGCGGGACTAGCGGCACAGATACGCAGTATTTT. Translating it yields CSGTSGTDTQYF.

The chain uses TRBV2 and TRBJ2-2; D possibly corresponds to TRBD1 (6 bases). Germline CDR1 reads SNHLY; CDR2 reads FYNNEI. This CDR3 region has 15 residues. V lost 4 bases, J lost 4 bases, and 13 bases lay in between. This CDR3 reads CASSGPQGSTGELFF. DNA for the CDR3: TGTGCCAGCAGTGGTCCTCAGGGGAGCACCGGGGAGCTGTTTTTT.

The rearrangement links TRBV9 to TRBJ2-2, with TRBD2 identical over 16 bases. The CDR3 contains 18 residues. Germline V lookup: CDR1 SGDLS, CDR2 YYNGEE. V shed 1 base and J 4 bases; nucleotides not matched to a gene: 4. The chain's CDR3 is CASSVSGLAGGPTGELFF. CDR3 DNA sequence: TGTGCCAGCAGCGTATCGGGACTAGCGGGAGGGCCCACCGGGGAGCTGTTTTTT.

The rearrangement uses TRBV27 and TRBJ1-2, with a weak D call TRBD1 (5 bases). CDR3 length: 14 residues. With 8 bases removed from V and 1 base from J, the gap between germline ends came to 14 bases. CDR1 is MNHEY, CDR2 SMNVEV, per germline (reference sequence). The CDR3 sequence: CASRGMSGNYGYTF. CDR3 nucleotide sequence: TGTGCCAGCCGGGGGATGTCGGGTAACTATGGCTACACCTTC.

The chain is built from TRBV28 and TRBJ1-2, with D perhaps matching TRBD1 (6 bases). Trimming pared 6 bases from V and 7 bases from J, leaving 15 bases between. The CDR3 runs to 13 residues. CDR1 and CDR2 from the germline V gene are MDHEN and SYDVKM. The CDR3 loop is CASRTPGGGGYTF. The CDR3 bases are TGTGCCAGCAGAACCCCTGGGGGCGGTGGCTACACCTTC.

The genes are TRBV19 and TRBJ1-5; 8 positions agree with TRBD1. Unmatched junction bases numbered 15, after V lost 6 bases and J lost 8 bases. Germline V gives CDR1 LNHDA, CDR2 SQIVND (reference sequence). The CDR3 covers 16 residues. The CDR3 coding sequence is TGTGCCAGTAGAGCCAGGACAGGGAGTGAGTCAGAGCCCCAGCATTTT. Translating gives CASRARTGSESEPQHF.

This chain links TRBV7-9 with TRBJ2-7; the match to TRBD1 covers 9 bases. Losses at the gene ends were 3 bases for V and 5 bases for J; bases not matched to a gene: 8. The CDR3 is 15 residues long. Looked up from germline, CDR1 is SEHNR and CDR2 is FQNEAQ (reference sequence). The CDR3 bases are TGTGCCAGCAGCTTGATTGGGACAGGGATGGACGAGCAGTACTTC. Protein sequence: CASSLIGTGMDEQYF.

The chain combines TRBV5-6 with TRBJ2-3; D call uncertain. Trimming took 2 bases from V and 2 from J, leaving 12 bases between them. Germline CDR1 and CDR2: SGHDT and YYEEEE. The CDR3 runs to 15 residues. CDR3 DNA: TGTGCCAGCAGCTTTAAGCCTACCAACACAGATACGCAGTATTTT. Translation: CASSFKPTNTDTQYF. Together with reference TRBV5-6 and TRBJ2-3, the CDR3 gives the full variable domain: DAGVTQSPTHLIKTRGQQVTLRCSPKSGHDTVSWYQQALGQGPQFIFQYYEEEERQRGNFPDRFSGHQFPNYSSELNVNALLLGDSALYLCASSFKPTNTDTQYFGPGTRLTVL.

The rearrangement joins TRBV7-3 to TRBJ2-3; 10 bases line up with TRBD2. The CDR3 sequence is 18 residues long. V lost 4 bases and J lost 0; bases outside the gene matches: 10. Germline CDR1 SGHTA, CDR2 FQGTGA. CDR3 sequence (DNA): TGTGCCAGCAGCTCCCCGGTAGCGGGAGGCTTTAGCACAGATACGCAGTATTTT. Amino acids: CASSSPVAGGFSTDTQYF.

This chain connects TRBV5-1 to TRBJ2-7; 9 bases are shared with TRBD1. The junction had 3 bases not matched to a gene; V was cut back by 4 bases and J by 1 base. Germline V CDR1 and CDR2: SGHRS, YFSETQ. The CDR3 contains 14 residues. In nucleotides, the CDR3 is TGCGCCAGCAGCCCCGGGACAGGGTCCTACGAGCAGTACTTC. This codes for CASSPGTGSYEQYF.

This sequence joins TRBV9 and TRBJ2-7; D ambiguous. The V gene lost 0 bases and the J gene lost 5 bases, with 12 bases spanning the gap. The CDR3 is 14 residues long. Germline lookup yields CDR1 SGDLS and CDR2 YYNGEE. Written as DNA, the CDR3 is TGTGCCAGCAGCGTAGACCCAGGCATCGACGAGCAGTACTTC. This sequence encodes CASSVDPGIDEQYF.

The J gene is TRBJ2-2, the V gene TRBV6-5; 9 positions agree with TRBD1. CDR3 length equals 15 residues. V lost 6 bases and J lost 7; bases outside the gene matches: 9. CDR1 MNHEY and CDR2 SVGAGI come from the germline V gene. The chain's CDR3 is CASSPTGGSGGELFF. In DNA form, the CDR3 reads TGTGCCAGCAGCCCGACAGGGGGTTCGGGCGGGGAGCTGTTTTTT.

This chain links TRBV5-4 with TRBJ2-1; tentative D call: TRBD2 (6 bases). Trimming shortened V by 2 bases and J by 6 bases, and 15 bases separated the two germline ends. CDR1 and CDR2 (germline): SGHNT, YYREEE (reference sequence). The CDR3 runs to 15 residues. The CDR3 spells CASSFEGGIVNEQFF. As DNA, the CDR3 is TGTGCCAGCAGCTTTGAAGGCGGGATAGTCAATGAGCAGTTCTTC.

The chain uses TRBV4-1 and TRBJ2-1, with TRBD2 matching over 8 bases. J lost 8 bases, V lost 3 bases, and 15 bases had no gene match. The CDR3 sequence is 17 residues long. Looked up from germline, CDR1 is MGHRA and CDR2 is YSYEKL. The CDR3 spells CASSQRGTGTRSDEQFF. The CDR3 nucleotides are TGCGCCAGCAGCCAGAGGGGGACTGGGACTAGGTCCGATGAGCAGTTCTTC.

The chain has TRBV2 and TRBJ2-1, with 10 nucleotides matching TRBD2. The germline gives CDR1 SNHLY, CDR2 FYNNEI. This CDR3 is built from 15 residues. Trimming cost V 5 bases and J 0 bases; bases outside gene matches: 1. CDR3 nucleotides: TGTGCCAGCAGTTCTAGCGGGAGCTCCTACAATGAGCAGTTCTTC. Translation: CASSSSGSSYNEQFF.

This clone came up once. The V call is TRBV27, the J call TRBJ2-7, with 10 bases that match TRBD2. There are 14 residues in the CDR3. Germline loops: CDR1 MNHEY, CDR2 SMNVEV (reference sequence). With V trimmed by 5 bases and J by 2 bases, 3 bases remained unmatched. Here the CDR3 reads CASSVLAGAYEQYF. CDR3 in DNA: TGTGCCAGCAGTGTTCTAGCGGGAGCCTACGAGCAGTACTTC.

The chain combines TRBV7-9 with TRBJ2-3, with 9 bases aligning to TRBD2. V shed 5 bases, J shed 0 bases, and the junction held 12 bases outside the gene matches. CDR3 length: 18 amino acids. Germline assignment: CDR1 SEHNR and CDR2 FQNEAQ (reference sequence). Written as DNA, the CDR3 is TGTGCCAGCAGCGATCTGTGGGGCGGGAGGGCTAGCACAGATACGCAGTATTTT. Its translation: CASSDLWGGRASTDTQYF. The whole variable domain, remainder taken from reference TRBV7-9 and TRBJ2-3, is DTGVSQNPRHKITKRGQNVTFRCDPISEHNRLYWYRQTLGQGPEFLTYFQNEAQLEKSRLLSDRFSAERPKGSFSTLEIQRTEQGDSAMYLCASSDLWGGRASTDTQYFGPGTRLTVL.